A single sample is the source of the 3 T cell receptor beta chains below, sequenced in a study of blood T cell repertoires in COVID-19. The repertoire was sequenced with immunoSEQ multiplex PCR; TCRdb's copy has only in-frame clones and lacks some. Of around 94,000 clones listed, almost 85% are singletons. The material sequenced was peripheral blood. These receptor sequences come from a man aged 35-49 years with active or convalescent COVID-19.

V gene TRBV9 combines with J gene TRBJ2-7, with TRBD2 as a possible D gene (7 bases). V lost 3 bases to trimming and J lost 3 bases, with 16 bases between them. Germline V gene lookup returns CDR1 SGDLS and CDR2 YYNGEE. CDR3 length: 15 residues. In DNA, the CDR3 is TGTGCCAGCAGCGGCCGGGGGGCGGACGGCTACGAGCAGTACTTC. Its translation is CASSGRGADGYEQYF.

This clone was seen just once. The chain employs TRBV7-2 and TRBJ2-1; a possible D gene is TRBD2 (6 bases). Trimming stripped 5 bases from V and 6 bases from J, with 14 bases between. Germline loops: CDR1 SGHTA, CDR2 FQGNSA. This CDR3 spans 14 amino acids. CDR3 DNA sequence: TGTGCCAGCAGCATTGGAGGGACTGCCAATGAGCAGTTCTTC. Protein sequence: CASSIGGTANEQFF.

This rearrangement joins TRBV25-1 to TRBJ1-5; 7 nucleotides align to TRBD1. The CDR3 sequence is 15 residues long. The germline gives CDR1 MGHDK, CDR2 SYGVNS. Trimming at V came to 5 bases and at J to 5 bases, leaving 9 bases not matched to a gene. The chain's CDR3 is CASSQGQLWDQPQHF. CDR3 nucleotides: TGTGCCAGCAGTCAGGGACAGCTTTGGGATCAGCCCCAGCATTTT.